The 8 T cell receptor beta chains presented below share a single source sample, sequenced in a study of CD8+ T cells in alopecia areata. RNA was extracted and reverse transcribed into cDNA as the sequencing template. Only in-frame clones appear in the TCRdb table, and some are missing; sequencing was by immunoSEQ multiplex PCR. The top ten clones hold about 1.8% of a sample with about 280,000 clones, 58% of them seen once. Indicated treatment: oral pan-JAK inhibitor, 5-10 mg twice daily. This specimen consisted of CD4+ T cells sorted from blood, obtained at week 24, from a patient treated with tofacitinib. Receptor source: a human donor with alopecia areata.

V is TRBV9 and J is TRBJ2-2; TRBD1 agrees at 8 bases. The J segment lost 12 bases and the V segment lost 1 base, leaving 8 bases of the junction unmatched. The CDR3 loop spans 14 amino acids. CDR1 SGDLS and CDR2 YYNGEE come from the germline V gene. The CDR3 region is CASSVRTGKGQLFF. The CDR3 region has the DNA TGTGCCAGCAGCGTACGGACAGGGAAGGGGCAGCTGTTTTTT.

CDR3 amino acids: CASSFSWANTEAFF. The CDR3, as DNA: TGTGCCAGCAGTTTTTCGTGGGCGAACACTGAAGCTTTCTTT. The chain has TRBV27 and TRBJ1-1, with unresolved D. Trimming removed 3 bases from V and 1 base from J, with 9 bases in between. This CDR3 contains 14 residues. Germline-derived CDR1 and CDR2 are MNHEY and SMNVEV (reference sequence).

This chain links TRBV20-1 with TRBJ2-5; D remains ambiguous. The germline gives CDR1 DFQATT, CDR2 SNEGSKA (reference sequence). The CDR3 is 10 residues long. With 6 bases removed from V and 4 bases from J, the gap between germline ends came to 6 bases. The CDR3 nucleotides read TGCAGTGCCCTCTCAGAGACCCAGTACTTC. This gives the protein CSALSETQYF.

The chain is built from TRBV28 and TRBJ2-3, with 8 bases fitting TRBD2. The CDR3 loop spans 14 amino acids. Germline values: CDR1 MDHEN, CDR2 SYDVKM. With V trimmed by 5 bases and J by 2 bases, 3 bases remained unmatched. In DNA form, the CDR3 reads TGTGCCAGCAGTCCGGGGGGGCCCACAGATACGCAGTATTTT. Its protein is CASSPGGPTDTQYF.

The chain couples TRBV28 to TRBJ1-2; no clear D gene. The CDR3 totals 13 residues. Per the germline V gene, CDR1 is MDHEN and CDR2 is SYDVKM. Trimming stripped 1 base from V and 2 bases from J, with 5 bases between. In DNA, the CDR3 is TGTGCCAGCAGTTTATATGGGAACTATGGCTACACCTTC. As protein: CASSLYGNYGYTF.

The chain couples TRBV14 to TRBJ1-1; tentatively, D is TRBD1 (5 bases). V shed 1 base and J shed 4 bases, with 13 bases lying between them. Germline V gives CDR1 SGHDN, CDR2 FVKESK. The CDR3 contains 15 residues. The CDR3: CASSQALGEGTEAFF. As DNA, the CDR3 is TGTGCCAGCAGCCAAGCTTTGGGGGAAGGCACTGAAGCTTTCTTT.

The genes are TRBV7-2 and TRBJ1-3; 10 nucleotides match TRBD1. The CDR3 length is 16 residues. Trimming at V came to 3 bases and at J to 4 bases, leaving 6 bases not matched to a gene. CDR1 SGHTA and CDR2 FQGNSA come from the germline V gene. The chain's CDR3 is CASSFPGQGPGNTIYF. DNA for the CDR3: TGTGCCAGCAGCTTCCCGGGACAGGGGCCGGGAAACACCATATATTTT.

This clone was counted between two and nine times. V gene TRBV2 combines with J gene TRBJ2-3, with D possibly matching TRBD1 (5 bases). The CDR3 contains 12 residues. The germline gives CDR1 SNHLY, CDR2 FYNNEI. With 5 bases removed from V and 5 bases from J, the gap between germline ends came to 8 bases. For the CDR3, the DNA is TGTGCCAGCAGTAGAACAGGAGATACGCAGTATTTT. Translated, it gives CASSRTGDTQYF.